A single sample gave rise to the 22 T cell receptor beta chains below, sequenced in a study of blood T cell repertoires in COVID-19. Data came from immunoSEQ multiplex PCR; TCRdb stores just in-frame clones and leaves some out. This repertoire shows about 48,000 clones, approximately 86% found once; its top ten account for 2.5% to 3%. Sequencing used peripheral blood. Source of these receptors: a woman aged 80 or over with acute or convalescent COVID-19.

The J gene is TRBJ2-7, the V gene TRBV27; TRBD2 agrees at 9 bases. The ends lost 5 bases at V and 3 bases at J; junction bases unmatched: 14. Per the germline V gene, CDR1 is MNHEY and CDR2 is SMNVEV (reference sequence). The CDR3 loop spans 17 amino acids. CDR3 sequence reads: CASSPTSVAGVYYEQYF. DNA of the CDR3: TGTGCCAGCAGTCCCACCTCTGTAGCGGGGGTTTACTACGAGCAGTACTTC.

The rearrangement uses TRBV3-1 (or the pseudogene TRBV3-2) and TRBJ2-7, with 9 nucleotides matching TRBD1. This CDR3 has 15 amino acids. Germline CDR1 reads LGHDT; CDR2 reads YNNKEL (reference sequence). J lost 6 bases, V lost 3 bases, and 9 bases had no gene match. CDR3 sequence reads: CASSHWGTGSIEQYF. The CDR3 DNA is TGTGCCAGCAGCCATTGGGGGACAGGGAGTATCGAGCAGTACTTC.

The V call is TRBV10-3, the J call TRBJ2-3; 8 positions match TRBD2. With 5 bases clipped from V and 4 bases from J, the junction kept 2 bases outside the gene matches. Germline CDR1 ENHRY, CDR2 SYGVKD. This CDR3 contains 13 residues. The CDR3 reads CAISPAGADTQYF. The DNA for the CDR3 is TGTGCCATCAGTCCAGCGGGGGCAGATACGCAGTATTTT.

The V and J genes are TRBV4-2 and TRBJ2-1; D may be TRBD2 (7 bases). The CDR3 contains 17 residues. The germline CDR1 and CDR2 sequences are LGHNA and YNFKEQ. Trimming took 0 bases from V and 2 from J, leaving 14 bases between them. The chain's CDR3 is CASSQDHGGGTYNEQFF. CDR3 nucleotides: TGTGCCAGCAGCCAAGATCATGGGGGGGGCACCTACAATGAGCAGTTCTTC.

The chain combines TRBV5-1 with TRBJ2-7, with 11 bases fitting TRBD2. The CDR3 has 15 residues. With 7 bases clipped from V and 6 bases from J, the junction kept 12 bases outside the gene matches. In germline, CDR1 is SGHRS, CDR2 YFSETQ. The CDR3 is CASGVGLAGLLEQYF. Written as DNA, the CDR3 is TGCGCCAGCGGAGTAGGACTAGCGGGCCTTCTCGAGCAGTACTTC.

This chain connects TRBV7-9 to TRBJ2-1, with TRBD2 matching 8 bases. In germline, CDR1 is SEHNR, CDR2 FQNEAQ (reference sequence). This CDR3 is 14 amino acids long. J was trimmed by 8 bases and V by 3 bases; bases with no gene match: 6. The CDR3 region is CASSLSGSWDEQFF. As DNA, the CDR3 is TGTGCCAGCAGCTTGAGCGGGAGTTGGGATGAGCAGTTCTTC. The full variable domain, with the rest looked up from reference TRBV7-9 and TRBJ2-1, is DTGVSQNPRHKITKRGQNVTFRCDPISEHNRLYWYRQTLGQGPEFLTYFQNEAQLEKSRLLSDRFSAERPKGSFSTLEIQRTEQGDSAMYLCASSLSGSWDEQFFGPGTRLTVL.

This chain uses TRBV3-1 (or the pseudogene TRBV3-2) with TRBJ1-2, with a weak D call TRBD1 (6 bases). Germline-derived CDR1 and CDR2 are LGHDT and YNNKEL (reference sequence). The CDR3 has 16 amino acids. With 0 bases removed from V and 13 bases from J, the gap between germline ends came to 24 bases. CDR3 bases: TGTGCCAGCAGCCAAGAGTCGTTGGAGTATACAGGGCCAATCACCTTC. The encoded protein is CASSQESLEYTGPITF.

This sequence joins TRBV6-5 and TRBJ1-6; D is undetermined. The CDR3 loop spans 14 amino acids. V dropped 0 bases and J dropped 8 bases, with 8 bases sitting between them. Looked up from germline, CDR1 is MNHEY and CDR2 is SVGAGI. For the CDR3, the DNA is TGTGCCAGCAGTTACTCAATCCGTTATTCACCCCTCCACTTT. Translated, it gives CASSYSIRYSPLHF.

V gene TRBV6-6 combines with J gene TRBJ1-2; 8 bases align to TRBD1. The CDR3 consists of 14 residues. Germline V gene lookup returns CDR1 MNHNY and CDR2 SVGAGI (reference sequence). Losses at the gene ends were 6 bases for V and 4 bases for J; bases not matched to a gene: 7. The CDR3 spells CASRDRGRGYGYTF. DNA of the CDR3: TGTGCCAGCAGAGACAGGGGACGCGGCTATGGCTACACCTTC.

The rearrangement joins TRBV3-1 (or the pseudogene TRBV3-2) to TRBJ2-1; TRBD2 agrees at 11 bases. The CDR3 covers 16 residues. V shed 6 bases, J shed 3 bases, and the junction held 7 bases outside the gene matches. Per the germline V gene, CDR1 is LGHDT and CDR2 is YNNKEL (reference sequence). CDR3 residues: CASSPSGTSGYNEQFF. As DNA, the CDR3 is TGTGCCAGCAGTCCCTCCGGGACTAGCGGCTACAATGAGCAGTTCTTC.

The chain carries TRBV4-1 and TRBJ2-7; tentatively, D is TRBD2 (5 bases). Deletions cut 0 bases from V and 3 bases from J, with 12 bases between. The V gene's germline CDR1 is MGHRA and CDR2 YSYEKL. This CDR3 has 15 residues. CDR3 in amino acids: CASSQDGGRNYEQYF. The CDR3 DNA follows: TGCGCCAGCAGCCAAGATGGAGGCAGGAACTACGAGCAGTACTTC.

CDR3 nucleotides: TGTGCCAGTAGATGGGGGGGATATAGCACAGATACGCAGTATTTT. This gives the protein CASRWGGYSTDTQYF. This chain joins TRBV19 and TRBJ2-3; TRBD2 matches at 7 bases. Germline V gene lookup returns CDR1 LNHDA and CDR2 SQIVND (reference sequence). This CDR3 contains 15 residues. The V segment lost 6 bases and the J segment 0 bases; nucleotides outside the gene matches: 6.

The rearrangement links TRBV19 to TRBJ1-3, with 9 bases aligning to TRBD1. J was trimmed by 0 bases and V by 5 bases; bases with no gene match: 8. The CDR3 spans 17 residues. Germline lookup yields CDR1 LNHDA and CDR2 SQIVND (reference sequence). The CDR3 region has the DNA TGTGCCAGTAGTCCGGGACAGGGCATTCGCTCTGGAAACACCATATATTTT. Translation gives CASSPGQGIRSGNTIYF.

The rearrangement uses TRBV5-1 and TRBJ2-4, with 8 bases identical to TRBD1. CDR1 is SGHRS, CDR2 YFSETQ, per germline. Trimming cost V 1 base and J 3 bases; bases outside gene matches: 6. This CDR3 has 16 residues. CDR3 sequence reads: CASSLQGAQVKNIQYF. The CDR3, as DNA: TGCGCCAGCAGCTTGCAGGGGGCGCAAGTCAAAAACATTCAGTACTTC.

The genes are TRBV5-4 and TRBJ2-7, with a tentative D call TRBD2 (6 bases). This CDR3 contains 13 residues. The germline CDR1 and CDR2 sequences are SGHNT and YYREEE (reference sequence). Trimming took off 2 bases at V and 4 bases at J, with 10 bases between the two ends. CDR3 loop: CASSLSGGYEQYF. CDR3 coding DNA: TGTGCCAGCAGCTTATCTGGGGGGTACGAGCAGTACTTC.

The chain is built from TRBV2 and TRBJ2-2; D possibly corresponds to TRBD2 (6 bases). The V end was cut by 7 bases, the J end by 6 bases, with 12 bases between. CDR1 is SNHLY and CDR2 is FYNNEI in the germline V gene. The CDR3 contains 13 residues. CDR3 protein: CASTPTGAGELFF. DNA for the CDR3: TGTGCCAGCACCCCGACGGGGGCCGGGGAGCTGTTTTTT.

V gene TRBV7-2 combines with J gene TRBJ2-7; 10 positions match TRBD2. The CDR3 extends over 16 amino acids. The ends lost 5 bases at V and 3 bases at J; junction bases unmatched: 10. In germline, CDR1 is SGHTA, CDR2 FQGNSA. CDR3 loop: CASSGQEAGGLYEQYF. For the CDR3, the DNA is TGTGCCAGCAGCGGCCAAGAAGCGGGGGGGCTCTACGAGCAGTACTTC.

This rearrangement joins TRBV6-5 to TRBJ2-4; 10 nucleotides line up with TRBD1. J lost 6 bases, V lost 6 bases, and 2 bases had no gene match. Germline CDR1 and CDR2: MNHEY and SVGAGI. The CDR3 has 13 residues. The CDR3 sequence is CASRRTGGNIQYF. CDR3 sequence (DNA): TGTGCCAGCAGGCGGACAGGGGGAAACATTCAGTACTTC.

The chain carries TRBV29-1 and TRBJ1-1; 10 bases are shared with TRBD1. The V segment lost 5 bases and the J segment 3 bases; nucleotides outside the gene matches: 3. Germline CDR1 and CDR2: SQVTM and ANQGSEA. CDR3 size: 13 residues. The DNA for the CDR3 is TGCAGCGTTAAGGACAGGGGGGACACTGAAGCTTTCTTT. This gives the protein CSVKDRGDTEAFF. Full variable domain (missing parts from reference TRBV29-1 and TRBJ1-1): SAVISQKPSRDICQRGTSLTIQCQVDSQVTMMFWYRQQPGQSLTLIATANQGSEATYESGFVIDKFPISRPNLTFSTLTVSNMSPEDSSIYLCSVKDRGDTEAFFGQGTRLTVV.

This chain links TRBV6-5 with TRBJ1-2; no definite D call. The germline V gene encodes CDR1 MNHEY and CDR2 SVGAGI. V shed 7 bases and J shed 0 bases, with 12 bases lying between them. The CDR3 is 14 residues long. The CDR3 DNA reads as TGTGCCAGCACCAAAAATACAGCTAACTATGGCTACACCTTC. Encoded protein: CASTKNTANYGYTF.

A single count supports this clone. The chain combines TRBV6-5 with TRBJ2-5, with a weak D call TRBD2 (5 bases). This CDR3 has 14 residues. CDR1 is MNHEY, CDR2 SVGAGI, per germline. V dropped 4 bases and J dropped 5 bases, with 14 bases sitting between them. Here the CDR3 reads CASSSSMSGETQYF. The CDR3 DNA reads as TGTGCCAGCAGTTCGTCTATGTCGGGGGAGACCCAGTACTTC.

The chain is built from TRBV29-1 and TRBJ2-1; 12 bases are a match to TRBD2. CDR3 size: 15 residues. From germline, CDR1 is SQVTM and CDR2 ANQGSEA. The V gene end was trimmed by 4 bases and the J gene end by 7 bases; junction bases not matched to a gene: 8. The CDR3 loop reads CSVVGSSGGANEQFF. CDR3 coding DNA: TGCAGCGTTGTTGGGTCTAGCGGGGGGGCAAATGAGCAGTTCTTC.